This T cell receptor beta chain was profiled in a study of blood T cell repertoires in COVID-19 (TCRdb year 2020). In terms of the full investigation: Samples from collaborators originated in the United States, Italy and Spain and spanned both the acute and convalescent phases of COVID-19. The prospective study material was composed of cDNA or gDNA derived from T cells, B-cell-depleted T cells, or PBMCs. Deeply sampled blood TCRbeta repertoires from subjects exposed to, actively infected with, or recovered from COVID-19 were included in the dataset. A freely available public database, intended as a resource for researchers studying the immune response to SARS-CoV-2, is where the repertoires were released. The samples were drawn from the first 160 participants of the ongoing ImmuneRACE study and from over a thousand subjects provided by 6 global collaborators. A de-identified subject ID, COVID-19 status, age in years and sex were almost always included in the sample metadata. Where HLA class I and class II types were available, the types were taken from metadata supplied by the sample provider, not from assay-based typing.

On this clone: No antigen is known for it. Base qualities are not recorded, but no much larger clone differs from it by a single base.

CDR1 SQVTM and CDR2 ANQGSEA are derived from the germline V gene. After removal of 5 bases from V and 12 bases from J, the junction retains 9 bases not matched to a gene. From cysteine to phenylalanine, the CDR3 is 12 amino acids long. Left in the record is the CDR3 DNA by itself, 36 bases read in frame from the first base. Each collaborating institution followed its own protocols to collect whole blood in K2EDTA tubes. For TCRbeta analysis, collaborators shipped samples in one of three forms: frozen whole blood, isolated PBMCs, or DNA extracted from either of those sample types. Study-wide conclusions, independent of this receptor: The quantity of clinical and demographic metadata differed by source and by participant and was supplied without curation.

TCRbeta CDR3 regions were amplified from genomic DNA by means of the immunoSEQ Assay, a bias-controlled multiplex PCR. The source study handled its data this way. The number of nucleated cells in each sample was estimated by amplification of reference gene primers within the assay. Sequence reads were collapsed and filtered to measure the absolute abundance of every unique TCRbeta CDR3 rearrangement. For each sample, productive Simpson clonality was calculated as the square root of Simpson's diversity index across productive rearrangements. In TCRdb, the immuneACCESS table is reduced to in-frame sequences with V and J assigned. These tables do not hold every clone; where another copy was compared, an unresolved V gene accounts for under half, and the others remain unexplained. V and J calls and clone size come straight from that table; D and trimming were deduced from the DNA. Within this sample are about 94,000 clones, with around 83% of them counted one time only. Clones ranked in the top ten supply 13% of the sample.

Source material: peripheral blood. This sequence was found in a woman aged 55-70 years in a cohort sampled during active or convalescent COVID-19. This receptor chain uses TRBV29-1 and TRBJ1-2, with 10 bases matching TRBD1. CDR3 region: CSVRGGTGDHTF. Read as DNA, the sequence is TGCAGCGTTAGAGGTGGGACAGGGGATCACACCTTC.